Listed below are T cell receptor beta chains from one sample, sequenced in a study of T cell repertoires in cytomegalovirus infection. Each CDR3 protein is one row after TCRdb ran MiXCR on the reads. This sample carries some 800,000 distinct CDR3 sequences, roughly 33% of them seen once, and the ten largest clones take around 11%. These receptors have no identified antigens. Here the sequenced sample was cultured CD8+ T cells from PBMCs, taken from culture after CMV antigen stimulation. Receptor source: a human donor in good health (CMV status not recorded). Some clones in this sample may be carry-over from other donors' samples. CDR3s include the opening cysteine and the closing phenylalanine or tryptophan. D genes are given only for firm matches. Expanded clones are given a class, and other clones once, few, many or no size at all.

v_gene	d_gene	abundance	j_gene	CDR3aa	CDR3nt
TRBV28	-	-	TRBJ1-1	CASSISRVPTEAFF	TGTGCCAGCAGTATATCCAGGGTCCCCACTGAAGCTTTCTTT
TRBV6-1	-	few	TRBJ2-6	CASSEPVLTF	TGTGCCAGCAGTGAACCTGTCCTGACTTTC
TRBV6-5	TRBD2	-	TRBJ2-3	CASSQTSGGITDTQYF	TGTGCCAGCAGTCAGACTAGCGGGGGGATCACAGATACGCAGTATTTT
TRBV20-1	-	-	TRBJ2-7	CSATGPAESYEQYF	TGCAGTGCTACGGGCCCAGCGGAATCCTACGAGCAGTACTTC
TRBV29-1	TRBD1	few	TRBJ1-2	CSGTGLDYGYTF	TGCAGCGGGACAGGGTTGGACTATGGCTACACCTTC
TRBV7-6	TRBD2	few	TRBJ2-3	CACSAGGFPVHTQYF	TGTGCCTGTTCGGCGGGGGGTTTCCCCGTGCATACGCAGTATTTT
TRBV4-3	-	few	TRBJ2-5	CASSQVSTGGETQYF	TGCGCCAGCAGCCAAGTTTCGACAGGCGGAGAGACCCAGTACTTC
TRBV10-3	-	few	TRBJ1-2	CAIKGSYGYTF	TGTGCCATCAAGGGCAGCTATGGCTACACCTTC
TRBV7-9	-	few	TRBJ2-2	CASTDPEVDTGELFF	TGTGCCAGCACCGACCCAGAGGTTGACACCGGGGAGCTGTTTTTT
TRBV2	-	once	TRBJ1-5	CASSEAGGGNQPQHF	TGTGCCAGCAGTGAGGCCGGAGGGGGAAATCAGCCCCAGCATTTT
TRBV6-2/TRBV6-3	TRBD2	few	TRBJ2-2	CASSLSPAGGLDTGELFF	TGTGCCAGCAGTCTGAGCCCAGCGGGGGGGCTGGACACCGGGGAGCTGTTTTTT
TRBV7-9	TRBD1	-	TRBJ2-5	CASSSRTGGRETQYF	TGTGCCAGCAGTTCTCGGACAGGGGGTCGGGAGACCCAGTACTTC
TRBV10-3	TRBD1	few	TRBJ1-2	CAISGQGTGGDGYTF	TGTGCCATCAGTGGACAGGGGACTGGGGGCGATGGCTACACCTTC
TRBV5-5	TRBD1	-	TRBJ2-7	CASRTGQGLYEQYF	TGTGCCAGCAGAACCGGACAGGGCCTCTACGAGCAGTACTTC
TRBV6-2/TRBV6-3	TRBD1	-	TRBJ1-1	CASAEDDGGTGWTEAFF	TGTGCCAGCGCAGAAGATGACGGAGGGACAGGGTGGACTGAAGCTTTCTTT